Presented here are 26 T cell receptor beta chains from one specimen sequenced in a study of T cell responses to AZD1222 COVID-19 vaccine. Profiled with immunoSEQ multiplex PCR; TCRdb holds only in-frame clones, not every one. The sample carries around 160,000 clones, approximately 78% recorded once. The source material was peripheral blood, sampled on day 0 of MenACWY control vaccination. Every receptor here comes from an adult in good health.

The gene calls are TRBV5-4 and TRBJ1-1; D is ambiguous. The CDR3 consists of 13 residues. Between the trimmed V and J ends, which lost 3 bases and 1 base, there was a span of 7 bases. The germline gives CDR1 SGHNT, CDR2 YYREEE (reference sequence). CDR3 in amino acids: CASSWEQNTEAFF. The CDR3 DNA reads TGTGCCAGCAGCTGGGAACAGAACACTGAAGCTTTCTTT.

The chain recombines TRBV7-3 with TRBJ2-6, with D tentatively TRBD1 (6 bases). The CDR3 totals 17 residues. The V gene lost 4 bases and the J gene lost 2 bases, with 15 bases spanning the gap. Germline V gene lookup returns CDR1 SGHTA and CDR2 FQGTGA. CDR3 nucleotide sequence: TGTGCCAGCAGCTCCCCGACAGGCAGCCCTGGGGCCAACGTCCTGACTTTC. Its translation: CASSSPTGSPGANVLTF.

V is TRBV11-2 and J is TRBJ1-3, with 7 nucleotides matching TRBD1. The CDR3 consists of 15 residues. Germline-derived CDR1 and CDR2 are SGHAT and FQNNGV. V lost 5 bases and J lost 0; bases outside the gene matches: 4. Here the CDR3 DNA reads TGTGCCAGCAGCCCCAGGGGGTTCTCTGGAAACACCATATATTTT. Its protein product is CASSPRGFSGNTIYF.

V usage is TRBV5-4 and J usage is TRBJ1-1; a weak D match, TRBD1 (5 bases). V lost 4 bases and J lost 0, with 10 bases in between. This CDR3 is built from 14 residues. Per germline, CDR1 SGHNT and CDR2 YYREEE (reference sequence). DNA of the CDR3: TGTGCCAGCAGCAGGGACCTGATGAACACTGAAGCTTTCTTT. Protein sequence: CASSRDLMNTEAFF.

This clone was detected only a few times. The V call is TRBV2, the J call TRBJ2-2; 11 bases line up with TRBD1. With 7 bases clipped from V and 6 bases from J, the junction kept 4 bases outside the gene matches. The CDR3 is 14 amino acids. CDR1 SNHLY and CDR2 FYNNEI come from the germline V gene. This chain's CDR3 is CASIGQGAAGELFF. CDR3 sequence (DNA): TGTGCCAGCATTGGACAGGGGGCGGCCGGGGAGCTGTTTTTT.

V usage is TRBV6-1 and J usage is TRBJ1-3, with 7 bases lining up with TRBD1. Per the germline V gene, CDR1 is MNHNS and CDR2 is SASEGT. The length of the CDR3 is 16 residues. The J segment lost 0 bases and the V segment lost 3 bases, leaving 5 bases of the junction unmatched. The CDR3 spells CASSDRQGRSGNTIYF. Here the CDR3 DNA reads TGTGCCAGCAGTGACCGACAGGGCCGCTCTGGAAACACCATATATTTT.

This chain links TRBV11-2 with TRBJ2-7; tentative D call: TRBD2 (6 bases). The CDR3 runs to 16 residues. Germline V CDR1 and CDR2: SGHAT, FQNNGV. With 4 bases removed from V and 4 bases from J, the gap between germline ends came to 20 bases. CDR3 protein: CASSSLGSGELYEQYF. CDR3 coding DNA: TGTGCCAGCAGCTCCCTCGGATCGGGGGAGCTATACGAGCAGTACTTC.

The chain employs TRBV2 and TRBJ2-5; 9 bases agree with TRBD1. This CDR3 is built from 15 residues. Germline V gene lookup returns CDR1 SNHLY and CDR2 FYNNEI. Trimming removed 4 bases from V and 2 bases from J; junction bases left unmatched: 5. CDR3 DNA: TGTGCCAGCAGTGCTGACAGGGGGAGACAAGAGACCCAGTACTTC. Translating it yields CASSADRGRQETQYF.

In DNA form, the CDR3 reads TGCGCCAGCAGACGGGCCAAAGGGTCGACTGAAGCTTTCTTT. The encoded protein is CASRRAKGSTEAFF. The chain carries TRBV10-2 and TRBJ1-1, with D uncertain. CDR3 length: 14 residues. Trimming cost V 6 bases and J 5 bases, with 16 bases left between them. CDR1 and CDR2 from the germline V gene are WSHSY and SAAADI.

This clone was recorded once. The chain links TRBV3-1 (or the pseudogene TRBV3-2) to TRBJ1-5; perhaps TRBD1 as D (5 bases). V lost 2 bases, J lost 1 base, and 9 bases lay in between. Germline values: CDR1 LGHDT, CDR2 YNNKEL (reference sequence). There are 15 residues in the CDR3. The CDR3 here is CASSQTRDSNQPQHF. The CDR3 region has the DNA TGTGCCAGCAGCCAAACCCGGGACAGCAATCAGCCCCAGCATTTT.

This clone appeared a few times. The chain links TRBV5-6 to TRBJ2-7, with a weak D call TRBD1 (5 bases). This CDR3 has 15 amino acids. From germline, CDR1 is SGHDT and CDR2 YYEEEE. V lost 0 bases and J 0 bases, leaving 10 bases between the germline ends. The CDR3 loop reads CASSLGTMHSYEQYV. DNA for the CDR3: TGTGCCAGCAGCTTGGGGACAATGCACTCCTACGAGCAGTACGTC.

The V call is TRBV29-1, the J call TRBJ2-2; 9 bases map to TRBD2. V was clipped by 7 bases and J by 5 bases; unmatched bases: 11. Germline loops: CDR1 SQVTM, CDR2 ANQGSEA. There are 15 residues in the CDR3. DNA of the CDR3: TGCAGCGCCAAGTTCAGCGGGGGGCGGACCGGGGAGCTGTTTTTT. Its translation: CSAKFSGGRTGELFF.

The genes are TRBV6-5 and TRBJ2-5, with 7 positions matching TRBD1. In germline, CDR1 is MNHEY, CDR2 SVGAGI. The CDR3 extends over 15 amino acids. The ends lost 7 bases at V and 4 bases at J; junction bases unmatched: 12. The CDR3 DNA is TGTGCCAGCAAAGATGGACAGGTAGTGGGAGAGACCCAGTACTTC. Amino acids: CASKDGQVVGETQYF.

This clone was observed a handful of times. For the CDR3, the DNA is TGCAGCGTTGGGGACAGTAACTATGGCTACACCTTC. Translating gives CSVGDSNYGYTF. The V gene is TRBV29-1, the J gene TRBJ1-2, with 7 bases matching TRBD1. In germline, CDR1 is SQVTM, CDR2 ANQGSEA. This CDR3 region has 12 residues. The ends lost 4 bases at V and 1 base at J; junction bases unmatched: 0.

The rearrangement links TRBV2 to TRBJ2-3, with D perhaps matching TRBD2 (6 bases). The CDR3 loop spans 14 amino acids. Germline CDR1 is SNHLY and CDR2 is FYNNEI. V lost 7 bases, J lost 1 base, and 12 bases lay in between. CDR3 bases: TGTGCCAGCACCGAGGGACTCCGCACAGATACGCAGTATTTT. The encoded protein is CASTEGLRTDTQYF.

This chain joins TRBV2 and TRBJ2-4; the D gene is possibly TRBD2 (5 bases). V was pared by 8 bases and J by 8 bases, with 13 bases between. The CDR3 length is 12 residues. CDR1 and CDR2 (germline): SNHLY, FYNNEI. The CDR3 sequence is CASEGIGHIQYF. The CDR3 DNA sequence: TGTGCCAGCGAGGGTATTGGACACATTCAGTACTTC.

This chain links TRBV3-1 (or the pseudogene TRBV3-2) with TRBJ1-1; the D is unclear. V gave up 0 bases and J gave up 3 bases, with 11 bases separating them. Looked up from germline, CDR1 is LGHDT and CDR2 is YNNKEL (reference sequence). This CDR3 has 15 residues. CDR3: CASSQEAGRYTEAFF. CDR3 bases: TGTGCCAGCAGCCAAGAGGCGGGCCGATACACTGAAGCTTTCTTT.

V is TRBV7-9 and J is TRBJ1-4; D remains ambiguous. Germline CDR1 reads SEHNR; CDR2 reads FQNEAQ (reference sequence). This CDR3 is 15 amino acids long. Trimming left V 2 bases short and J 4 bases short, with 11 bases between. In DNA form, the CDR3 reads TGTGCCAGCAGCTTATCGGGCGCCGGTAATGAAAAACTGTTTTTT. This sequence encodes CASSLSGAGNEKLFF.

This clone is a singleton in its sample. This chain connects TRBV5-4 to TRBJ2-3, with D possibly called TRBD1 or TRBD2 (6 bases each). This CDR3 region has 15 residues. Germline CDR1 is SGHNT and CDR2 is YYREEE (reference sequence). V shed 4 bases and J shed 2 bases, with 14 bases lying between them. The CDR3 sequence is CASSLVGGTTDTQYF. The DNA for the CDR3 is TGTGCCAGCAGCCTTGTAGGGGGGACCACAGATACGCAGTATTTT.

V and J are TRBV19 and TRBJ2-3, with 7 bases that match TRBD1. V gave up 3 bases and J gave up 0 bases; unmatched junction bases: 12. This CDR3 has 18 amino acids. Germline V gene data show CDR1 as LNHDA and CDR2 as SQIVND (reference sequence). CDR3 residues: CASSILLQGLTSTDTQYF. The CDR3 DNA reads as TGTGCCAGTAGTATCCTTTTACAGGGGTTAACTAGCACAGATACGCAGTATTTT. Drawing the rest from reference TRBV19 and TRBJ2-3, the complete variable domain is DGGITQSPKYLFRKEGQNVTLSCEQNLNHDAMYWYRQDPGQGLRLIYYSQIVNDFQKGDIAEGYSVSREKKESFPLTVTSAQKNPTAFYLCASSILLQGLTSTDTQYFGPGTRLTVL.

V usage is TRBV3-1 (or the pseudogene TRBV3-2) and J usage is TRBJ1-1; D gene unclear. Germline CDR1 is LGHDT and CDR2 is YNNKEL (reference sequence). V gave up 3 bases and J gave up 4 bases, with 9 bases separating them. The CDR3 spans 13 residues. This CDR3 is CASSHIRSTEAFF. CDR3 bases: TGTGCCAGCAGCCATATCAGGAGCACTGAAGCTTTCTTT.

The rearrangement joins TRBV7-6 to TRBJ2-1; no firm D call. The CDR3 totals 15 residues. Germline V gene lookup returns CDR1 SGHVS and CDR2 FNYEAQ. The V and J ends lost 5 bases and 5 bases respectively, with 16 bases between them. The CDR3 nucleotides are TGTGCCAGCAGCGTCGACATCAACCGGAACAATGAGCAGTTCTTC. Translation: CASSVDINRNNEQFF.

The chain employs TRBV19 and TRBJ1-5; 11 bases match TRBD1. Unmatched junction bases numbered 4, after V lost 3 bases and J lost 6 bases. Germline values: CDR1 LNHDA, CDR2 SQIVND (reference sequence). The CDR3 has 15 residues. In DNA form, the CDR3 reads TGTGCCAGTAGTATCTCCGGGACAGGGGGTCAGCCCCAGCATTTT. Translated, it gives CASSISGTGGQPQHF.

The chain uses TRBV18 and TRBJ2-5; D is undetermined. Germline V gene sequence: CDR1 KGHSH, CDR2 LQKENI. V was shortened by 3 bases and J by 6 bases, with 14 bases between the two germline ends. The CDR3 loop spans 14 amino acids. The CDR3 DNA reads TGTGCCAGCTCACCCGCCGACACGAGAAAGACCCAGTACTTC. This codes for CASSPADTRKTQYF.

The CDR3 is CASSLLMGGANVLTF. CDR3 nucleotides: TGTGCCAGTAGTCTCCTCATGGGTGGGGCCAACGTCCTGACTTTC. V and J are TRBV19 and TRBJ2-6; D gene unclear. The CDR3 has 15 amino acids. From germline, CDR1 is LNHDA and CDR2 SQIVND (reference sequence). Trimming took off 5 bases at V and 3 bases at J, with 11 bases between the two ends. Filled out from reference TRBV19 and TRBJ2-6, the complete variable domain reads DGGITQSPKYLFRKEGQNVTLSCEQNLNHDAMYWYRQDPGQGLRLIYYSQIVNDFQKGDIAEGYSVSREKKESFPLTVTSAQKNPTAFYLCASSLLMGGANVLTFGAGSRLTVL.

This clone appeared once. The rearrangement uses TRBV18 and TRBJ2-3, with 7 nucleotides matching TRBD2. This CDR3 spans 13 amino acids. From germline, CDR1 is KGHSH and CDR2 LQKENI. The J segment lost 1 base and the V segment lost 8 bases, leaving 3 bases of the junction unmatched. The CDR3 region has the DNA TGTGCCAGCACACGGGGGGGCACAGATACGCAGTATTTT. It translates to CASTRGGTDTQYF.